This T cell receptor beta chain appears in the sequencing data of a study of neurological immune-mediated disorders. This clonotype was counted at least ten times. TCRdb called the 5' RACE reads again in MiXCR, with one record for every CDR3 protein. The table shows 39,000 or so distinct CDR3 sequences, with roughly 4.8% occurring only once. This CDR3 comprises 13 residues. The V gene's germline CDR1 is SGHTA and CDR2 FQGNSA. J gave up 7 bases and V 5 bases, and 6 bases lay outside the gene matches. Volunteers from a blood bank in Maryland, USA, made up the healthy controls. Sequenced input: CD4+ T cells from blood. This sequence joins TRBV7-2 and TRBJ2-7, with TRBD1 identical over 9 bases. The TCR was taken from a man aged 18 to 30 in good health. The CDR3 loop is CASSLDRGGEQYF. Here the CDR3 DNA reads TGTGCCAGCAGCCTAGACAGGGGGGGAGAGCAGTACTTC.